This T cell receptor (beta chain) was profiled in a study of cytomegalovirus exposure and HLA in healthy donors. Germline V gene sequence: CDR1 MGHRA, CDR2 YSYEKL. V was pared by 1 base and J by 11 bases, with 10 bases of the junction left unmatched. The CDR3 extends over 14 amino acids. The PCR was carried out with 60 Vbeta primers and 13 Jbeta primers. Profiling relied on immunoSEQ multiplex PCR, and the TCRdb table lists in-frame clones only, not all of them. Found here are 85,000 to 100,000 clones, around 74% of them singletons; the top ten hold around 6.6%. This rearrangement joins TRBV4-1 to TRBJ1-2, with 7 nucleotides matching TRBD1. This clonotype was obtained from a man over 45 in good health and CMV-seropositive. Input material: PBMCs. The CDR3 coding sequence is TGCGCCAGCAGCCAAGTCCAACCGGGACAGAGGTACACCTTC. Amino acid sequence: CASSQVQPGQRYTF.